This TCR beta chain was captured by sequencing in a study of T-cell reconstitution after alpha-beta-depleted transplantation in children. Study-wide results and caveats: Several hundred expanded graft clones reportedly gave rise to the alpha-beta T cells present about two months after transplant. At the one-year point after transplant, T-cell counts and TCRbeta diversity were found to come mostly from T cells that had been newly produced. There were some patients whose high TCRbeta diversity at day 60 came from surviving recipient T cells and thymic progenitors.

The library targeted TCRbeta and was prepared with unique molecular identifiers. MiXCR, run by TCRdb on the PCR reads, gives a single entry per CDR3 protein. Among approximately 250,000 distinct CDR3 sequences, more than 20% were seen once, and the ten largest hold over 2.5%. This clonotype was seen a handful of times. Antigen specificity is unknown. V was pared by 4 bases and J by 2 bases, with 1 base of the junction left unmatched. This CDR3 comprises 14 residues. This TCR came from a girl aged 2 to 10 with Fanconi anemia, due to receive a stem cell transplant. Sequences were derived from PBMCs, sampled before TCRalphabeta/CD19-depleted stem cell transplant. The chain has TRBV12-3 or TRBV12-4 and TRBJ2-3; 9 bases are a match to TRBD1. CDR3 sequence reads: CASSWTGATDTQYF. The CDR3 DNA reads as TGTGCCAGCAGTTGGACAGGGGCCACAGATACGCAGTATTTT.